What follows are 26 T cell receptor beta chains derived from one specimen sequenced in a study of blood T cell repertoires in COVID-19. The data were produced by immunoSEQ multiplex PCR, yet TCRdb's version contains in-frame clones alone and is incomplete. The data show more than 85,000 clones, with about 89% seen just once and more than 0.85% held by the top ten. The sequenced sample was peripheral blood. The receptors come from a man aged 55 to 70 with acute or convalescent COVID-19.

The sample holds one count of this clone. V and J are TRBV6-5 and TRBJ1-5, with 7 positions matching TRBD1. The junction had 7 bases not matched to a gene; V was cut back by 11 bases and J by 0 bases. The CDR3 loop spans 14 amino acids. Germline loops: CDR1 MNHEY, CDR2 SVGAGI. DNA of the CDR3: TGTGCCGGCGGGGACAGCCTTAGCAATCAGCCCCAGCATTTT. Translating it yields CAGGDSLSNQPQHF.

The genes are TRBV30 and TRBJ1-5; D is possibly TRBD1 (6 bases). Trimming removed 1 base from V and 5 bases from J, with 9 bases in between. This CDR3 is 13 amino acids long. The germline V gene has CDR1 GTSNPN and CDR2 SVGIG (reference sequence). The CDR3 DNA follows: TGTGCCTGGAGTGGGACAGCTGATCAGCCCCAGCATTTT. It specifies CAWSGTADQPQHF.

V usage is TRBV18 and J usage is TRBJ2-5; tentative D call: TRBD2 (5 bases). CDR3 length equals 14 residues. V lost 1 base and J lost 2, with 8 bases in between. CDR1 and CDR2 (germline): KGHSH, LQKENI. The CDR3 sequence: CASSPLRGQETQYF. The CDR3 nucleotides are TGTGCCAGCTCACCACTACGGGGTCAAGAGACCCAGTACTTC.

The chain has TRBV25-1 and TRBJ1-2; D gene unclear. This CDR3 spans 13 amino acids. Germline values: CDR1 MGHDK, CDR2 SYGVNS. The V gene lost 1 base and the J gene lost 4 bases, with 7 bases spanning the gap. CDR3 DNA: TGTGCCAGCAGTGAATCTGGCGGCTATGGCTACACCTTC. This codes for CASSESGGYGYTF.

For the CDR3, the DNA is TGTGCCAGCCCTTCCGGGCGGGAGTCCAATGAGCAGTTCTTC. Its protein product is CASPSGRESNEQFF. This chain links TRBV11-3 with TRBJ2-1; 7 bases align to TRBD2. This CDR3 contains 14 residues. The V gene end was trimmed by 8 bases and the J gene end by 6 bases; junction bases not matched to a gene: 10. Germline V gene data show CDR1 as SGHNT and CDR2 as YENEEA.

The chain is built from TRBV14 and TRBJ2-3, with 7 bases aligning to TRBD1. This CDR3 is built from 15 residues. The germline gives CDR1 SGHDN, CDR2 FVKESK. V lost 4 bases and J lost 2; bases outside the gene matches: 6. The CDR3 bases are TGTGCCAGCAGCCTGAGGACAGGTAACACAGATACGCAGTATTTT. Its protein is CASSLRTGNTDTQYF.

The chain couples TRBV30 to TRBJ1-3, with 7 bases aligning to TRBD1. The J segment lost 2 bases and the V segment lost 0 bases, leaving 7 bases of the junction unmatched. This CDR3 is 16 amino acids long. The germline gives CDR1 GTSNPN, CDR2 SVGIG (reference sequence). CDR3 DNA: TGTGCCTGGAGTGTAGGCAGGGGGTTGGCTGGAAACACCATATATTTT. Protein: CAWSVGRGLAGNTIYF.

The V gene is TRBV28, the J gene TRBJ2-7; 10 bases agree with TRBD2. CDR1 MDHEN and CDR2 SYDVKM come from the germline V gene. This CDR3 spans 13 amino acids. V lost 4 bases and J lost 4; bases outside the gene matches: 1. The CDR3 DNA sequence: TGTGCCAGCAGTTCTAGCGGGAGTTACGAGCAGTACTTC. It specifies CASSSSGSYEQYF. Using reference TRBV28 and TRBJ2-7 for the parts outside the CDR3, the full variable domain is DVKVTQSSRYLVKRTGEKVFLECVQDMDHENMFWYRQDPGLGLRLIYFSYDVKMKEKGDIPEGYSVSREKKERFSLILESASTNQTSMYLCASSSSGSYEQYFGPGTRLTVT.

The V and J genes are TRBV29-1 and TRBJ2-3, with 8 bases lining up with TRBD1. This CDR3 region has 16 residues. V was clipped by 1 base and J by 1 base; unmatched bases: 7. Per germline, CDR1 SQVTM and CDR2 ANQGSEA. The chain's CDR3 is CSVEALQGVGTDTQYF. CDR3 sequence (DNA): TGCAGCGTTGAAGCCCTACAGGGGGTCGGCACAGATACGCAGTATTTT.

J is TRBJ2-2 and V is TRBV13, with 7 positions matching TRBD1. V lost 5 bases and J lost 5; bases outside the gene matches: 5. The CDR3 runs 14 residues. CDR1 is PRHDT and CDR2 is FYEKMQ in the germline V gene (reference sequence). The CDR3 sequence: CASSPRQGTGELFF. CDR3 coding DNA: TGTGCCAGCAGCCCAAGACAGGGTACCGGGGAGCTGTTTTTT.

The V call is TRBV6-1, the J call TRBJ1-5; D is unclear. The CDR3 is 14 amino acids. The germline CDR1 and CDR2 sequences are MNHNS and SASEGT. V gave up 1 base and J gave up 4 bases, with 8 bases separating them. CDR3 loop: CASSEGAANQPQHF. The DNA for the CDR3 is TGTGCCAGCAGTGAAGGGGCAGCTAATCAGCCCCAGCATTTT.

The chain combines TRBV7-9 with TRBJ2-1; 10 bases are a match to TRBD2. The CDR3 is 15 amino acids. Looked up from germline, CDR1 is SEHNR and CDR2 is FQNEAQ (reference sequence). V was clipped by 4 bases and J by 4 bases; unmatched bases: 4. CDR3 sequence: CASSSTSGNYNEQFF. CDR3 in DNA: TGTGCCAGCAGCTCCACTAGCGGGAATTACAATGAGCAGTTCTTC.

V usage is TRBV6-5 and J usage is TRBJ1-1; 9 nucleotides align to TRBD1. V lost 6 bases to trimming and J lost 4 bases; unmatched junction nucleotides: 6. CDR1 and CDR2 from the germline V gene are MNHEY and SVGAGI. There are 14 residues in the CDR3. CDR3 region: CASRLPGQGTEAFF. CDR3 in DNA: TGTGCCAGCAGACTCCCGGGACAGGGCACTGAAGCTTTCTTT.

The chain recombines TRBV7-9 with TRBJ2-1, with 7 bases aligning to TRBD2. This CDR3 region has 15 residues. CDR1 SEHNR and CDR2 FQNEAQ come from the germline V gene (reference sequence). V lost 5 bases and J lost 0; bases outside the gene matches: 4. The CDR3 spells CASSVLAVSYNEQFF. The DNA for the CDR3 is TGTGCCAGCAGCGTTCTAGCGGTCTCCTACAATGAGCAGTTCTTC.

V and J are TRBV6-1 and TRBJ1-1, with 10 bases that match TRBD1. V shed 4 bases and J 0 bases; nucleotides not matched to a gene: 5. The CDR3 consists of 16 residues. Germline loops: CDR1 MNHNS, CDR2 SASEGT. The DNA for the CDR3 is TGTGCCAGCAGTGCCGGGGACAGGGGAATGAACACTGAAGCTTTCTTT. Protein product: CASSAGDRGMNTEAFF.

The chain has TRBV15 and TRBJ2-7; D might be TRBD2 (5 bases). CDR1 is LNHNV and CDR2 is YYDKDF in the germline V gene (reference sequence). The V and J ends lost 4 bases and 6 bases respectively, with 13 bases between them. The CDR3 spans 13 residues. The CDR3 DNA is TGTGCCACCAGCAAGGAGAGGGATCTCGAGCAGTACGTC. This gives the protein CATSKERDLEQYV.

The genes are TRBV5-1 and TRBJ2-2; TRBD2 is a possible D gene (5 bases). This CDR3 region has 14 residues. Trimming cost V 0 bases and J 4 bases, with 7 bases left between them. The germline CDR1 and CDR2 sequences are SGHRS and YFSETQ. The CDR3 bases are TGCGCCAGCAGCTTGGTGAGCGGCACCGGGGAGCTGTTTTTT. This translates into CASSLVSGTGELFF.

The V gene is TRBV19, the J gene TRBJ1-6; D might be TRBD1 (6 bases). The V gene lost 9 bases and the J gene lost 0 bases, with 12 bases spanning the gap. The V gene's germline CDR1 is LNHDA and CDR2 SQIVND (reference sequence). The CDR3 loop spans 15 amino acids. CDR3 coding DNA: TGTGCCAGCGAAACAGGGAGCTCCTATAATTCACCCCTCCACTTT. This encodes CASETGSSYNSPLHF.

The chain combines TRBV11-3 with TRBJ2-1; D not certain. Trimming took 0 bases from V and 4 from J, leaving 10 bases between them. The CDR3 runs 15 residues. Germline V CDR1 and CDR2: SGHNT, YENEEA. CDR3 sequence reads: CASSLEEAGYNEQFF. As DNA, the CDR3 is TGTGCCAGCAGCTTAGAGGAAGCAGGATACAATGAGCAGTTCTTC.

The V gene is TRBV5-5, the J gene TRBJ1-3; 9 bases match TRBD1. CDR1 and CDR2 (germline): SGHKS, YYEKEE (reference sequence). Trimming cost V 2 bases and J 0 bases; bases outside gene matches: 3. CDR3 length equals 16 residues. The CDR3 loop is CASSLGGQGSGNTIYF. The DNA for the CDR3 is TGTGCCAGCAGCTTAGGGGGACAGGGCTCTGGAAACACCATATATTTT.

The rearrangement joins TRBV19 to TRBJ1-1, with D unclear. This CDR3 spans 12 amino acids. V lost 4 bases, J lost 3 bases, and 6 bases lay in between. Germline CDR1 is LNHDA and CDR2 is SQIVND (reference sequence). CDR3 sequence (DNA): TGTGCCAGTAGTAAGAGGGACACTGAAGCTTTCTTT. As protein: CASSKRDTEAFF.

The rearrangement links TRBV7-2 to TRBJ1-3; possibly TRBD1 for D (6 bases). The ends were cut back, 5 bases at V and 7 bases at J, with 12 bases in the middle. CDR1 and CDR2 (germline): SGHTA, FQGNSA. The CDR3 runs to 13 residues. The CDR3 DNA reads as TGTGCCAGCAGCCCACGGGGGGCGAACACCATATATTTT. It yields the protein CASSPRGANTIYF.

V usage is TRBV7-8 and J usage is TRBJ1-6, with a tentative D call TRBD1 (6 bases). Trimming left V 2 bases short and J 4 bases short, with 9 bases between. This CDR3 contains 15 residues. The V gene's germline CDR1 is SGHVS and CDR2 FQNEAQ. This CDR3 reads CASSLLQGYNSPLHF. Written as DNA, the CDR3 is TGTGCCAGCAGCTTATTACAGGGTTATAATTCACCCCTCCACTTT.

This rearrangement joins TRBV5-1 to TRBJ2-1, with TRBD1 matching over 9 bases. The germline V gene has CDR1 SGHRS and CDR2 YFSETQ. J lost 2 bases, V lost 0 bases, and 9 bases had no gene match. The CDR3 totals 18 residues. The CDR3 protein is CASSLVLNRDRAYNEQFF. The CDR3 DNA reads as TGCGCCAGCAGCTTGGTCCTTAACCGGGACAGGGCCTACAATGAGCAGTTCTTC.

The CDR3 DNA is TGTGCCAGCAGCCTTCGGAAGTTGGGGCGGGGGACCGATCCGCAGTATTTT. The encoded protein is CASSLRKLGRGTDPQYF. This chain uses TRBV9 with TRBJ2-3, with 7 nucleotides matching TRBD2. After removal of 4 bases from V and 10 bases from J, the junction contained 21 bases not matched to a gene. From germline, CDR1 is SGDLS and CDR2 YYNGEE. This CDR3 has 17 amino acids.

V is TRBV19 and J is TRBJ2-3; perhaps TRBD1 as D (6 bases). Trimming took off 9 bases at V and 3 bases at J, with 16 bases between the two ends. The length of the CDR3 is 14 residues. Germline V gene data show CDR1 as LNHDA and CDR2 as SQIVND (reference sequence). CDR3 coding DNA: TGTGCCAGGTGGGACATGGAAACTACAGATACGCAGTATTTT. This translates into CARWDMETTDTQYF.